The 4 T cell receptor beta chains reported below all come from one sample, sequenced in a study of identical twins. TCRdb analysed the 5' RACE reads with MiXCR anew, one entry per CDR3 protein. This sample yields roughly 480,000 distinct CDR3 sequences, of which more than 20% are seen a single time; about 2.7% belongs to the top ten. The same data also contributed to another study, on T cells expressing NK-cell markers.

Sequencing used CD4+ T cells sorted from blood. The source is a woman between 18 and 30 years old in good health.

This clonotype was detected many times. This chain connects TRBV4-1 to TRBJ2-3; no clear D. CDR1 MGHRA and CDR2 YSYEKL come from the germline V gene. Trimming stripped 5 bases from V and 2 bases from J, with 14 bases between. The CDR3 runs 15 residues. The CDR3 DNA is TGCGCCAGCAGCATGAGACAACCTTTCACAGATACGCAGTATTTT. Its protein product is CASSMRQPFTDTQYF.

For the CDR3, the DNA is TGTGCCAGCAGCGCCGAGACCCCCGATACGCAGTATTTT. The encoded protein is CASSAETPDTQYF. The chain joins TRBV7-9 to TRBJ2-3; D call uncertain. From germline, CDR1 is SEHNR and CDR2 FQNEAQ (reference sequence). This CDR3 region has 13 residues. The germline V and J ends were trimmed by 5 bases and 6 bases, with 12 bases remaining between them.

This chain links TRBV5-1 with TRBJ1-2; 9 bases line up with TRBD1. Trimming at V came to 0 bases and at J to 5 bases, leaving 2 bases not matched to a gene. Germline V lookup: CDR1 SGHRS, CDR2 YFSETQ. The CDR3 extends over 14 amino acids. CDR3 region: CASSLGDRAYGYTF. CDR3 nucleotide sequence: TGCGCCAGCAGCTTGGGGGACAGGGCGTATGGCTACACCTTC.

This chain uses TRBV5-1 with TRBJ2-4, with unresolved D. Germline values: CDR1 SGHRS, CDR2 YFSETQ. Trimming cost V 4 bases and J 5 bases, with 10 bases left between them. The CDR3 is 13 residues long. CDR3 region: CASSPGHQNIQYF. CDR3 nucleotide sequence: TGCGCCAGCAGCCCCGGTCACCAAAACATTCAGTACTTC.